This T cell receptor beta chain originates from a study of blood T cell repertoires in COVID-19. The length of the CDR3 is 15 residues. V was pared by 2 bases and J by 2 bases, with 2 bases of the junction left unmatched. CDR1 and CDR2 from the germline V gene are GTSNPN and SVGIG (reference sequence). Sequencing used immunoSEQ multiplex PCR; TCRdb keeps in-frame clones, though not all of them. In the table there are about 250,000 clones, about 80% of which are singletons. The source of this sequence is a man over 45 with active or convalescent COVID-19. Sequencing input: peripheral blood. The chain couples TRBV30 to TRBJ2-6; 8 bases map to TRBD1. In DNA, the CDR3 is TGTGCCTGGAGTTCAGGGGGCGCTGGGGCCAACGTCCTGACTTTC. As protein: CAWSSGGAGANVLTF. The full variable domain, rest sourced from reference TRBV30 and TRBJ2-6, is SQTIHQWPATLVQPVGSPLSLECTVEGTSNPNLYWYRQAAGRGLQLLFYSVGIGQISSEVPQNLSASRPQDRQFILSSKKLLLSDSGFYLCAWSSGGAGANVLTFGAGSRLTVL.